Here is one T cell receptor (beta chain) with its context. This sample was taken from a study of T cell repertoires in cytomegalovirus infection. The CDR3 covers 14 residues. V was shortened by 3 bases and J by 0 bases, with 9 bases between the two germline ends. Germline V lookup: CDR1 DFQATT, CDR2 SNEGSKA (reference sequence). TCRdb re-called the reads with MiXCR, one entry per CDR3 protein. This table has about 260,000 distinct CDR3 sequences, approximately 15% appearing once. The clonotype comes from a human donor in good health (CMV status not recorded). Some clones in this sample may be carry-over from other donors' samples. The sequenced sample was PBMCs. The chain recombines TRBV20-1 with TRBJ2-1; D ambiguous. DNA of the CDR3: TGCAGTGCTAGCGGCAGGAGCTCCTACAATGAGCAGTTCTTC. As protein: CSASGRSSYNEQFF.